Listed below are T cell receptor beta chains from one sample, sequenced in a study of siplizumab effects on memory and regulatory T cells. The data were produced by immunoSEQ multiplex PCR, yet TCRdb's version contains in-frame clones alone and is incomplete. The data contain fewer than 130,000 clones, around 90% of them singletons. Material: CD4+ T cells sorted from blood. These receptors originate from a human donor in good health. Both conserved end residues are part of each CDR3. A D gene is named only where the DNA matches it firmly. Clone size is given for some rows only: seen once, a few or many times, or a class if the clone is expanded.

>once|TRBV5-4|TRBJ2-4|TRBD2
CASSLPVGGAKNIQYF
TGTGCCAGCAGCTTGCCCGTGGGGGGGGCCAAAAACATTCAGTACTTC
>-|TRBV6-1|TRBJ1-2|-
CASSRGGIPGYTF
TGTGCCAGCAGCCGGGGGGGCATTCCTGGCTACACCTTC
>-|TRBV19|TRBJ1-5|-
CASSMGRYDYSNQPQHF
TGTGCCAGTAGTATGGGCCGATACGATTATAGCAATCAGCCCCAGCATTTT
>-|TRBV4-1|TRBJ2-4|TRBD1
CASSHGQVGGFKNIQYF
TGCGCCAGCAGCCACGGACAGGTTGGGGGTTTCAAAAACATTCAGTACTTC
>-|TRBV6-1|TRBJ2-5|-
CASSEAAAGLETQYF
TGTGCCAGCAGTGAAGCTGCGGCAGGTCTAGAGACCCAGTACTTC
>-|TRBV15|TRBJ1-2|TRBD1
CATSMRQGADGYTF
TGTGCCACCAGCATGCGACAGGGGGCGGATGGCTACACCTTC
>-|TRBV11-3|TRBJ2-3|TRBD1
CASSFGQDTDTQYF
TGTGCCAGCAGCTTTGGACAGGACACAGATACGCAGTATTTT
>-|TRBV7-9|TRBJ1-2|-
CASSPRGAQDGYTF
TGTGCCAGCAGCCCACGGGGGGCGCAGGATGGCTACACCTTC
>-|TRBV7-2|TRBJ1-4|-
CASSPLTPGEKLFF
TGTGCCAGCAGCCCCCTTACCCCCGGGGAAAAACTGTTTTTT
>-|TRBV7-3|TRBJ1-1|-
CASSFGGSREAFF
TGTGCCAGCAGCTTTGGAGGGAGCAGGGAAGCTTTCTTT
>-|TRBV12-5|TRBJ2-7|-
CASGFSVTYEQYF
TGTGCTAGTGGTTTTTCTGTCACCTACGAGCAGTACTTC
>-|TRBV5-1|TRBJ1-1|-
CASSSGQNTEAFF
TGCGCCAGCAGCTCCGGGCAGAACACTGAAGCTTTCTTT
>once|TRBV18|TRBJ2-2|-
CASSPLTTSNTGELFF
TGTGCCAGCTCACCACTAACGACTTCGAACACCGGGGAGCTGTTTTTT
>-|TRBV10-3|TRBJ2-2|-
CAISKPGDTGELFF
TGTGCCATCAGTAAACCCGGGGACACCGGGGAGCTGTTTTTT
>-|TRBV6-1|TRBJ2-3|-
CASSVVTSTDTQYF
TGTGCCAGCAGTGTAGTCACTAGCACAGATACGCAGTATTTT
>-|TRBV18|TRBJ2-6|-
CASSRSLQGPGANVLTF
TGTGCCAGCTCACGATCGCTACAGGGTCCTGGGGCCAACGTCCTGACTTTC
>once|TRBV2|TRBJ2-7|TRBD1
CASTGQGSFYEQYF
TGTGCCAGCACCGGACAGGGGTCTTTCTACGAGCAGTACTTC
>-|TRBV5-1|TRBJ1-2|-
CASEGWGGYTF
TGCGCCAGCGAGGGATGGGGCGGCTACACCTTC
>-|TRBV2|TRBJ2-2|-
CASSEGPRELFF
TGTGCCAGCAGTGAAGGCCCCAGGGAGCTGTTTTTT
>-|TRBV7-8|TRBJ1-4|-
CASSPTPERREKLFF
TGTGCCAGCAGCCCAACTCCCGAAAGGCGGGAAAAACTGTTTTTT